These T cell receptor beta chains were read from a single sample in a study of T cell responses to AZD1222 COVID-19 vaccine. Profiled with immunoSEQ multiplex PCR; TCRdb holds only in-frame clones, not every one. The sample consists of 150,000 to 200,000 clones, about 90% of them appearing once. The sequences come from peripheral blood, collected on day 0 of MenACWY control vaccination. Source of these receptors: an adult in good health. Both conserved end residues are part of each CDR3. The D gene is left open where the match is weak. Clone sizes are given selectively: once, few, many, or a class where the clone is expanded.

clone size	V gene	J gene	D gene	CDR3 DNA	CDR3 protein
once	TRBV7-2	TRBJ1-5	-	TGTGCCAGCAGCTTTAGGGGAGGCAATCAGCCCCAGCATTTT	CASSFRGGNQPQHF
few	TRBV24-1	TRBJ2-3	-	TGTGCCACCAGGGGGGGCATGGATACGCAGTATTTT	CATRGGMDTQYF
-	TRBV20-1	TRBJ2-2	-	TGCAGTGCTAGCGGGTCCGGGGAGCTGTTTTTT	CSASGSGELFF
-	TRBV6-2/TRBV6-3	TRBJ2-2	-	TGTGCCAGCAGCTGGCTAGGGGTTGACACTGGGGAGCTGTTTTTT	CASSWLGVDTGELFF
-	TRBV3-1/TRBV3-2	TRBJ1-2	TRBD1	TGTGCCAGCAGACTTGTAGGACAGGGCTATGGCTACACCTTC	CASRLVGQGYGYTF
-	TRBV11-3	TRBJ2-7	-	TGTGCCAGCAGCTTCCAGGGTTCCCACGAGCAGTACTTC	CASSFQGSHEQYF
-	TRBV13	TRBJ1-2	TRBD1	TGTGCCAGCAGCTTAGGGAGGGGACAGGGGCCGATCTATGGCTACACCTTC	CASSLGRGQGPIYGYTF
-	TRBV6-2/TRBV6-3	TRBJ2-3	TRBD1	TGTGCCAGCAGTCCGGGACAGGGGAGGACAGATACGCAGTATTTT	CASSPGQGRTDTQYF
-	TRBV2	TRBJ1-5	-	TGTGCCAGCAGCTCAGGACGACAGCATAGCAATCAGCCCCAGCATTTT	CASSSGRQHSNQPQHF
-	TRBV11-3	TRBJ1-1	-	TGTGCCAGCAGCGGGGACACTGAAGCTTTCTTT	CASSGDTEAFF
-	TRBV28	TRBJ2-5	-	TGTGCCACCAGTTGGGCGGTCCAAGAGACCCAGTACTTC	CATSWAVQETQYF
once	TRBV9	TRBJ1-1	-	TGTGCCAGCACAAAATCCGGGGGAGACAGGGAAGCTTTCTTT	CASTKSGGDREAFF
-	TRBV4-1	TRBJ2-7	TRBD2	TGCGCCAGCAGCCAAGTGACTAGCGGAAAAGGGGAGCAGTACTTC	CASSQVTSGKGEQYF
-	TRBV14	TRBJ2-1	TRBD2	TGTGCCAGCAGCCAAGAGAGGAGAGGGACTAGCGACTACAATGAGCAGTTCTTC	CASSQERRGTSDYNEQFF
-	TRBV19	TRBJ1-4	-	TGTGCCAGTACGAGGGGCCATAATGAAAAACTGTTTTTT	CASTRGHNEKLFF
-	TRBV7-9	TRBJ2-3	-	TGTGCCAGCAGCTTAGAGTCACGCACAGATACGCAGTATTTT	CASSLESRTDTQYF